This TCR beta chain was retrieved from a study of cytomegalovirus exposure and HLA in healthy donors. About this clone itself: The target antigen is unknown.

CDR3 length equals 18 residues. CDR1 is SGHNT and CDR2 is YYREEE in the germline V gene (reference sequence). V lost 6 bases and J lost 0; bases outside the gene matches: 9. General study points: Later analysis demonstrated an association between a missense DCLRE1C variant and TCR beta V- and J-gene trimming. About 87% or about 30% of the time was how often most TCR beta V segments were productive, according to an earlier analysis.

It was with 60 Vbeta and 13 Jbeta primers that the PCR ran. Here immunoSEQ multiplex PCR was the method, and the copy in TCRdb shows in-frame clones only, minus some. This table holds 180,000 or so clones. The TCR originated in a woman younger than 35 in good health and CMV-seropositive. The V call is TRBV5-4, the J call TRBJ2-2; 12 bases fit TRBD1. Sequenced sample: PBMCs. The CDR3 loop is CASTKPGQGAANTGELFF. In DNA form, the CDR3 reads TGTGCCAGCACCAAGCCGGGACAGGGGGCCGCGAACACCGGGGAGCTGTTTTTT.